This TCR beta chain was retrieved from a study of Ad26.COV2.S vaccination and SARS-CoV-2 variants. Study-wide points: Vaccine and placebo recipients had comparable breadth of non-spike TCRs. In TCR breadth and depth analyses, total T cell responses may have been underestimated. Spike-specific responses of CD8+ and CD4+ T cells were reported to display substantial breadth after vaccination.

There are a few counts of this clone. As yet, its antigen is unknown. The CDR3 loop spans 14 amino acids. In germline, CDR1 is LGHNT, CDR2 FRNRAP. V was trimmed by 2 bases and J by 4 bases, leaving 11 bases between them. Assay used: immunoSEQ multiplex PCR; TCRdb lists only in-frame clones, some missing. The data hold 150,000 to 200,000 clones, with approximately 88% observed a single time. This receptor was identified in a human donor who had recovered from COVID-19. The genes are TRBV12-5 and TRBJ1-1, with TRBD1 as a possible D gene (5 bases). This sample comprised peripheral blood, obtained after recovery from COVID-19. The CDR3 region is CASGLSNQGTEAFF. The CDR3 bases are TGTGCTAGTGGTTTGTCCAATCAGGGCACTGAAGCTTTCTTT.